Here is one TCR beta chain with its context. Its antigen remains unknown. This entry is derived from a study of cytomegalovirus exposure and HLA in healthy donors. Primers included in the PCR were 60 Vbeta and 13 Jbeta primers. Using immunoSEQ multiplex PCR, the repertoire was profiled, and TCRdb retains in-frame clones only, with some absent. Altogether 50,000 to 65,000 clones are present, 73% being singletons, with the ten largest covering about 3%. Study results and limitations: Across all donors, roughly uniform sequencing depth was an assumption of the presence/absence analyses. By HLA locus, TCR association rates varied in a later analysis, with DRB1 showing the most and HLA-C the fewest.

The junction had 0 bases not matched to a gene; V was cut back by 6 bases and J by 1 base. The CDR3 loop spans 13 amino acids. Germline CDR1 and CDR2: LNHDA and SQIVND (reference sequence). This clonotype originated in a man aged 18 to 29 in good health and CMV-seronegative. The rearrangement links TRBV19 to TRBJ1-1, with TRBD1 identical over 9 bases. Sequencing was done on a sample of PBMCs. Written as DNA, the CDR3 is TGTGCCAGTAGGGGACAGGGGAACACTGAAGCTTTCTTT. It encodes CASRGQGNTEAFF.